Below, 18 T cell receptor beta chains from the same sample are listed, as sequenced in a study of identical twins. TCRdb re-analysed the 5' RACE reads in MiXCR, keeping a single row per CDR3 protein. The sample shows fewer than 550,000 distinct CDR3 sequences, roughly 15% of them seen only once. These sequences were also reported in another study, on yellow fever vaccine responses in identical twins.

Sequencing was performed on CD4+ T cells sorted from blood. The receptors here all came from a young woman in good health.

This clonotype has just a few counts. This rearrangement joins TRBV10-3 to TRBJ2-5; 8 nucleotides align to TRBD1. The CDR3 totals 14 residues. The V gene end was trimmed by 6 bases and the J gene end by 5 bases; junction bases not matched to a gene: 8. Germline V gene data show CDR1 as ENHRY and CDR2 as SYGVKD. CDR3 in DNA: TGTGCCATCAGCGGACAGGGAGGTGGGGAGACCCAGTACTTC. Its protein product is CAISGQGGGETQYF.

This clonotype has just a few counts. This chain joins TRBV12-3 or TRBV12-4 and TRBJ2-1, with D uncertain. Deletions cut 7 bases from V and 7 bases from J, with 5 bases between. The CDR3 loop spans 10 amino acids. The CDR3 spells CASMLNEQFF. The CDR3 DNA is TGTGCCAGCATGCTAAATGAGCAGTTCTTC.

The rearrangement links TRBV7-9 to TRBJ2-1, with D uncertain. Looked up from germline, CDR1 is SEHNR and CDR2 is FQNEAQ (reference sequence). Between the trimmed V and J ends, which lost 1 base and 0 bases, there was a span of 10 bases. The CDR3 length is 16 residues. The DNA for the CDR3 is TGTGCCAGCAGCTTAGGTCCAGAACACTCCTACAATGAGCAGTTCTTC. It encodes CASSLGPEHSYNEQFF.

This chain joins TRBV12-3 or TRBV12-4 and TRBJ2-6, with 9 bases fitting TRBD1. The CDR3 is 18 residues long. Trimming removed 5 bases from V and 2 bases from J; junction bases left unmatched: 10. The CDR3 here is CASSLYGQGSAGANVLTF. The CDR3 DNA sequence: TGTGCCAGCAGTCTGTATGGACAGGGGAGCGCTGGGGCCAACGTCCTGACTTTC.

This clonotype was observed a few times. The chain combines TRBV5-1 with TRBJ2-3; D may correspond to TRBD1 or TRBD2 (5 bases each). The germline V gene has CDR1 SGHRS and CDR2 YFSETQ. The CDR3 has 19 amino acids. Trimming left V 4 bases short and J 4 bases short, with 28 bases between. In nucleotides, the CDR3 is TGCGCCAGCAGCCGAAACCGGGACGCGGAAAGACGAGGCCCAGATACGCAGTATTTT. It translates to CASSRNRDAERRGPDTQYF.

CDR3 in amino acids: CASIGGTWGELFF. Written as DNA, the CDR3 is TGTGCCAGCATCGGGGGCACATGGGGGGAGCTGTTTTTT. The chain carries TRBV6-6 and TRBJ2-2, with D possibly called TRBD1 or TRBD2 (6 bases each). Per germline, CDR1 MNHNY and CDR2 SVGAGI (reference sequence). Between the trimmed V and J ends, which lost 7 bases and 8 bases, there was a span of 14 bases. CDR3 length equals 13 residues.

This rearrangement joins TRBV7-8 to TRBJ2-7; D is unclear. Trimming removed 1 base at V and 12 bases at J, with 31 bases between. The CDR3 spans 18 residues. Germline assignment: CDR1 SGHVS and CDR2 FQNEAQ. As DNA, the CDR3 is TGTGCCAGCAGCTTAGAGGGCTTGGCAGGTCTAGAGACTTCTCGTCTGTACTTC. Its protein is CASSLEGLAGLETSRLYF.

This clonotype was seen repeatedly, ten times or more. The J gene is TRBJ1-2, the V gene TRBV12-3 or TRBV12-4; D unresolved. The CDR3 contains 14 residues. Trimming shortened V by 6 bases and J by 0 bases, and 11 bases separated the two germline ends. The CDR3 nucleotides are TGTGCCAGCAGCCCTCAGGCGACTAACTATGGCTACACCTTC. This codes for CASSPQATNYGYTF.

A remark on this clonotype: At one of its ends the junction is not consistent with the germline gene, which may arise from a read error. V gene TRBV12-3 or TRBV12-4 combines with J gene TRBJ2-1, with 13 bases identical to TRBD2. This CDR3 comprises 20 residues. CDR3 in amino acids: CATSGLIGLAGERGQNEQFF. Written as DNA, the CDR3 is TGTGCCACCAGTGGGCTCATCGGACTAGCGGGAGAGAGAGGACAGAATGAGCAGTTCTTC.

The genes are TRBV5-1 and TRBJ1-1; 8 bases line up with TRBD1. J lost 1 base, V lost 2 bases, and 4 bases had no gene match. The CDR3 has 15 residues. Per the germline V gene, CDR1 is SGHRS and CDR2 is YFSETQ. The CDR3 reads CASSFQGAPNTEAFF. The DNA for the CDR3 is TGCGCCAGCAGCTTCCAGGGGGCGCCGAACACTGAAGCTTTCTTT.

This clonotype was seen a few times. The rearrangement links TRBV29-1 to TRBJ1-1, with TRBD1 identical over 9 bases. Germline V lookup: CDR1 SQVTM, CDR2 ANQGSEA. The CDR3 contains 13 residues. V was clipped by 7 bases and J by 1 base; unmatched bases: 4. The CDR3, as DNA: TGCAGCGCCGGGACAGGGAGGAACACTGAAGCTTTCTTT. The encoded protein is CSAGTGRNTEAFF.

Only a few counts were recorded for this clonotype. J is TRBJ1-3 and V is TRBV20-1; D unclear. V was cut by 1 base and J by 7 bases, with 17 bases left in between. CDR3 length: 15 amino acids. Germline CDR1 and CDR2: DFQATT and SNEGSKA (reference sequence). The CDR3 region is CSARVPGSPGNTIYF. The CDR3 DNA reads as TGCAGTGCTAGAGTTCCCGGGTCCCCGGGCAACACCATATATTTT.

This sequence joins TRBV7-3 and TRBJ1-6; no definite D call. CDR3 size: 14 residues. CDR1 is SGHTA, CDR2 FQGTGA, per germline. V was shortened by 5 bases and J by 4 bases, with 9 bases between the two germline ends. The CDR3: CASSAEPYNSPLHF. For the CDR3, the DNA is TGTGCCAGCAGCGCGGAGCCGTATAATTCACCCCTCCACTTT.

The chain has TRBV6-2 or TRBV6-3 and TRBJ2-2; 8 bases match TRBD2. V trimming: 2 bases; J trimming: 1 base; junction bases outside the gene matches: 18. The germline gives CDR1 MNHEY, CDR2 SVGEGT. The length of the CDR3 is 21 residues. CDR3 coding DNA: TGTGCCAGCAGTTACCGAACCCCCGGGACTAGGGCTGCGGGGAACACCGGGGAGCTGTTTTTT. This sequence encodes CASSYRTPGTRAAGNTGELFF.

This sequence joins TRBV5-1 and TRBJ2-5, with TRBD2 matching over 8 bases. Germline CDR1 is SGHRS and CDR2 is YFSETQ. V dropped 0 bases and J dropped 4; count of bases not matched to a gene: 8. This CDR3 comprises 16 residues. The CDR3 spells CASSLDGLAVRETQYF. CDR3 coding DNA: TGCGCCAGCAGCTTGGACGGACTAGCAGTGAGAGAGACCCAGTACTTC. The complete variable domain, with remaining parts taken from reference TRBV5-1 and TRBJ2-5, reads KAGVTQTPRYLIKTRGQQVTLSCSPISGHRSVSWYQQTPGQGLQFLFEYFSETQRNKGNFPGRFSGRQFSNSRSEMNVSTLELGDSALYLCASSLDGLAVRETQYFGPGTRLLVL.

The rearrangement uses TRBV20-1 and TRBJ2-1; tentative D call: TRBD2 (5 bases). V was shortened by 0 bases and J by 2 bases, with 11 bases between the two germline ends. The germline V gene encodes CDR1 DFQATT and CDR2 SNEGSKA (reference sequence). The CDR3 is made up of 15 amino acids. The chain's CDR3 is CSARDLRAAYNEQFF. The DNA of the CDR3 is TGCAGTGCTAGAGATCTTCGAGCGGCCTACAATGAGCAGTTCTTC.

V gene TRBV10-3 combines with J gene TRBJ2-1; D is perhaps TRBD2 (6 bases). Between the trimmed V and J ends, which lost 9 bases and 4 bases, there was a span of 13 bases. There are 13 residues in the CDR3. Looked up from germline, CDR1 is ENHRY and CDR2 is SYGVKD. CDR3 coding DNA: TGTGCCATTTCTCGGACTATATACAATGAGCAGTTCTTC. Encoded protein: CAISRTIYNEQFF.

J is TRBJ2-1 and V is TRBV11-2; TRBD2 agrees at 10 bases. Germline V lookup: CDR1 SGHAT, CDR2 FQNNGV. The CDR3 length is 19 residues. Trimming removed 0 bases from V and 3 bases from J; junction bases left unmatched: 11. CDR3 DNA: TGTGCCAGCAGCTTAGAAGGGTTAGCGGGGGGTCTCTACTACAATGAGCAGTTCTTC. It translates to CASSLEGLAGGLYYNEQFF.